This entry is about one T cell receptor beta chain. The antigen is unknown. This specimen comes from a study of siplizumab effects on memory and regulatory T cells. Study outcomes and limitations: Researchers could not give a naive or memory phenotype to roughly 75-97% of proliferating CD4+ or CD8+ clones. Naive T cells were seen as more diverse than memory cells and as major alloresponse contributors.

The CDR3 has 13 residues. The germline V gene has CDR1 SNHLY and CDR2 FYNNEI. The V and J ends lost 3 bases and 2 bases respectively, with 7 bases between them. Measured with immunoSEQ multiplex PCR; TCRdb has only the in-frame clones, and not every one. Here the sample spans 90,000 to 110,000 clones, approximately 94% being singletons. The gene calls are TRBV2 and TRBJ1-2; tentative D call: TRBD1 (6 bases). This TCR derives from a human donor in good health. Sequencing was done on a sample of CD4+ T cells sorted from blood. The CDR3 sequence is CASSEGANYGYTF. The CDR3 nucleotides are TGTGCCAGCAGTGAGGGGGCCAACTATGGCTACACCTTC.